Below are 2 T cell receptor beta chains sequenced from a single sample in a study of regulatory and conventional T cells in RAG deficiency (dated by TCRdb to the late 2010s). The library was prepared using the immunoSEQ multiplex PCR assay. The table was pulled from immuneACCESS by TCRdb, which kept in-frame rearrangements only. Such tables lose some clones; where checked, under half of the loss comes from unresolved V genes, and the rest has no known cause. This sample gives roughly 20,000 clones in total; approximately 88% of them show up just once. The top ten constitute about 1.5% of the sample. Before genomic DNA was extracted, regulatory T cells were isolated from blood as CD4+CD25-high CD127-low cells. The sample was also reused in another study, on regulatory T cells. According to the second study: For the multiplex PCR, 52 forward TRBV primers and 13 reverse TRBJ primers were used, and amplification bias was corrected with both assay-based and computational methods.

Sequenced material: Tregs sorted from blood. Receptor source: a human donor in good health.

The chain employs TRBV7-9 and TRBJ1-6; a possible D gene is TRBD1 (5 bases). V was cut by 0 bases and J by 0 bases, with 6 bases left in between. Germline values: CDR1 SEHNR, CDR2 FQNEAQ (reference sequence). The CDR3 extends over 16 amino acids. CDR3 bases: TGTGCCAGCAGCTTAGCGGGGGTCTCCTATAATTCACCCCTCCACTTT. This sequence encodes CASSLAGVSYNSPLHF.

The chain carries TRBV18 and TRBJ2-7, with a weak D call TRBD2 (7 bases). CDR1 is KGHSH, CDR2 LQKENI, per germline. The length of the CDR3 is 16 residues. Trimming removed 1 base from V and 2 bases from J, with 15 bases in between. The CDR3 DNA follows: TGTGCCAGCTCACCACGGGGCGGGGGCACAACCTACGAGCAGTACTTC. Translating it yields CASSPRGGGTTYEQYF.